A single sample gave rise to the 25 T cell receptor beta chains below, sequenced in a study of tumor and adjacent non-tumor tissue in lung cancer. RNA was extracted from bulk tissue without any cell sorting. Distant lung tissue was collected more than 3 cm away from the tumor edge. Three rounds of nested PCR, following a modified ARM-PCR protocol, produced the TCRbeta library. MiXCR, applied by TCRdb to the multiplex PCR reads, yields one record per CDR3 protein. The sample lists roughly 69,000 distinct CDR3 sequences, around 82% seen once, with more than 35% in the top ten. What was sequenced was distant non-tumor lung tissue. These receptors were taken from a man aged 55 to 70 with non-small cell lung cancer.

The J gene is TRBJ2-1, the V gene TRBV11-1; D is unclear. The CDR3 has 15 amino acids. Germline V gives CDR1 SGHAT, CDR2 FQDESV (reference sequence). Trimming pared 3 bases from V and 16 bases from J, leaving 25 bases between. The CDR3 DNA reads as TGTGCCAGCAGCTTCGACATCTATAGCACCAATGTGCACTTCTTC. It codes for CASSFDIYSTNVHFF.

This clonotype is termed medium-sized. The genes are TRBV6-1 and TRBJ2-6, with no clear D. The CDR3 totals 14 residues. Germline V gene sequence: CDR1 MNHNS, CDR2 SASEGT. V gave up 6 bases and J gave up 4 bases, with 10 bases separating them. In DNA form, the CDR3 reads TGTGCCAGCAGACCCCAGGCGGGGGCCAACGTCCTGACTTTC. Amino acids: CASRPQAGANVLTF.

Within the sample, this clonotype is medium-sized (0.01 to 0.1%). The chain couples TRBV11-1 to TRBJ2-2, with 7 nucleotides matching TRBD1. Losses at the gene ends were 4 bases for V and 6 bases for J; bases not matched to a gene: 5. The CDR3 covers 14 residues. CDR1 SGHAT and CDR2 FQDESV come from the germline V gene (reference sequence). In DNA, the CDR3 is TGTGCCAGCAGCTCCCGACAGGGCCCCGGGGAGCTGTTTTTT. The encoded protein is CASSSRQGPGELFF.

In the case of this clonotype: The junction differs from germline at one of its ends, possibly a read error. The chain uses TRBV28 and TRBJ1-2, with D possibly TRBD1 on 5 matching bases. CDR1 is MDHEN, CDR2 SYDVKM, per germline. The CDR3 is 14 amino acids. This chain's CDR3 is CAIIPLGTKNGYAF. The DNA of the CDR3 is TGTGCCATCATTCCACTAGGGACCAAAAATGGCTACGCCTTC.

This clonotype showed up many times. The chain is built from TRBV5-4 and TRBJ2-1; 11 bases are shared with TRBD2. The germline V gene encodes CDR1 SGHNT and CDR2 YYREEE (reference sequence). With 4 bases clipped from V and 5 bases from J, the junction kept 8 bases outside the gene matches. This CDR3 has 16 amino acids. The CDR3 nucleotides read TGTGCCAGCAGCAACAAAAGACTAGCGGGGAACAATGAGCAGTTCTTC. This encodes CASSNKRLAGNNEQFF.

As for this clonotype: With a much larger clone just one base away, this may be a read error. The chain is built from TRBV24-1 and TRBJ2-1; no clear D gene. The CDR3 spans 14 residues. Germline V lookup: CDR1 KGHDR, CDR2 SFDVKD. Trimming shortened V by 8 bases and J by 6 bases, and 16 bases separated the two germline ends. The CDR3 DNA follows: TGTGCCACCAATGTCGGCACAAAATCCAATGAGCAGTTCTTC. Its protein is CATNVGTKSNEQFF.

In regard to this clonotype: The junction shows a germline mismatch at one end, possibly a read error. The chain links TRBV11-1 to TRBJ2-5; D unclear. The CDR3 has 14 residues. Germline assignment: CDR1 SGHAT and CDR2 FQDESV (reference sequence). The CDR3 sequence is CASSQDTYQGTQYF. DNA of the CDR3: TGTGCAAGCAGCCAAGACACGTACCAAGGGACCCAGTACTTC.

A word on this clonotype: This may come from a read error, since a much larger clone is one base off. The conserved closing phenylalanine or tryptophan is absent in this CDR3, likely reflecting a read error. V gene TRBV28 combines with J gene TRBJ1-2; D unresolved. The V and J ends lost 7 bases and 4 bases respectively, with 16 bases between them. In germline, CDR1 is MDHEN, CDR2 SYDVKM. The CDR3 runs 14 residues. Here the CDR3 DNA reads TGTGCCAGCACCCCGGGAGGGAGCGGCTATGGCTACACCCTC. This gives the protein CASTPGGSGYGYTL.

Only a few counts were recorded for this clonotype. This chain joins TRBV24-1 and TRBJ1-1; no clear D. With 9 bases removed from V and 1 base from J, the gap between germline ends came to 8 bases. The CDR3 extends over 12 amino acids. Germline values: CDR1 KGHDR, CDR2 SFDVKD. The CDR3 DNA reads as TGTGCCACCGGTGCGGGGAACACTGAAGCTTTCTTT. Its protein is CATGAGNTEAFF.

This clonotype has a count of ten or more. The chain has TRBV5-1 and TRBJ2-7; D is unresolved. The length of the CDR3 is 14 residues. From germline, CDR1 is SGHRS and CDR2 YFSETQ. V was clipped by 0 bases and J by 3 bases, with 10 bases between them. The CDR3 here is CASSLEGNDYEQYF. The CDR3 DNA reads TGCGCCAGCAGCTTGGAAGGCAATGACTACGAGCAGTACTTC.

This clonotype has only a few counts. V gene TRBV28 combines with J gene TRBJ2-7; 7 nucleotides agree with TRBD1. This CDR3 has 14 amino acids. V shed 6 bases, J shed 13 bases, and the junction held 18 bases outside the gene matches. Per germline, CDR1 MDHEN and CDR2 SYDVKM. CDR3 nucleotide sequence: TGTGCCAGCAGCTCCGAAAGGGACAGCTACGATCACTACTTC. Translated, it gives CASSSERDSYDHYF. Drawing the rest from reference TRBV28 and TRBJ2-7, the complete variable domain is DVKVTQSSRYLVKRTGEKVFLECVQDMDHENMFWYRQDPGLGLRLIYFSYDVKMKEKGDIPEGYSVSREKKERFSLILESASTNQTSMYLCASSSERDSYDHYFGPGTRLTVT.

The genes are TRBV19 and TRBJ1-1, with 8 positions matching TRBD1. The CDR3 consists of 13 residues. V trimming: 4 bases; J trimming: 4 bases; junction bases outside the gene matches: 2. Germline assignment: CDR1 LNHDA and CDR2 SQIVND (reference sequence). DNA of the CDR3: TGTGCCAGTAGTAACAGGGGGAGCACTGAAGCTTTCTTT. It translates to CASSNRGSTEAFF.

This clonotype is a singleton in its sample. This chain joins TRBV29-1 and TRBJ2-4; 7 positions match TRBD1. This CDR3 comprises 13 residues. Germline CDR1 SQVTM, CDR2 ANQGSEA. The CDR3 spells CSDLTGEMSIQYF. CDR3 nucleotides: TGCAGTGACCTTACAGGGGAGATGAGCATTCAGTACTTC.

A remark on this clonotype: Germline and junction disagree at one end, which may indicate a read error. This chain joins TRBV6-5 and TRBJ1-1; no reliable D call. CDR1 is MNHEY and CDR2 is SVGAGI in the germline V gene. The CDR3 is 16 residues long. CDR3 bases: TGTGCCAGCAGTCACTACCTGTGGGCTATGAACCCTGAAGCTTTCTTT. The encoded protein is CASSHYLWAMNPEAFF.

In regard to this clonotype: The junction does not match germline at one end; this may be a read error. The V gene is TRBV6-5, the J gene TRBJ2-1; the D is unclear. Germline CDR1 MNHEY, CDR2 SVGAGI. The CDR3 sequence is 14 residues long. The CDR3 DNA reads TGTGCCAGCAGTTACCCCGAGGAGTACAATAAGCAGTTCTTC. It translates to CASSYPEEYNKQFF.

Remarks on this clonotype: The junction does not match germline at one end; this may be a read error. The V gene is TRBV29-1, the J gene TRBJ2-3, with D unclear. CDR1 is SQVTM and CDR2 is ANQGSEA in the germline V gene. The CDR3 has 13 residues. The CDR3 nucleotides are TGCAGCGTCAGAGAGTGGGTTGCAGACACGCAGTATTTT. It encodes CSVREWVADTQYF.

As for this clonotype: At one boundary the junction diverges from the germline segment, which might be a read error. V is TRBV5-6 and J is TRBJ2-7; tentative D call: TRBD1 (5 bases). CDR3 length: 14 residues. Germline V gives CDR1 SGHDT, CDR2 YYEEEE. CDR3 protein: CASSRNRSSYEQYF. In DNA, the CDR3 is TGTGCGAGCAGCCGGAACAGGAGCTCCTACGAGCAGTACTTC. Full variable domain (rest looked up from reference TRBV5-6 and TRBJ2-7): DAGVTQSPTHLIKTRGQQVTLRCSPKSGHDTVSWYQQALGQGPQFIFQYYEEEERQRGNFPDRFSGHQFPNYSSELNVNALLLGDSALYLCASSRNRSSYEQYFGPGTRLTVT.

Details on this clonotype: Being one base from a much bigger clone, this may be a read error. V usage is TRBV12-3 or TRBV12-4 and J usage is TRBJ2-1; unclear D gene. This CDR3 is built from 12 residues. Between the trimmed V and J ends, which lost 10 bases and 6 bases, there was a span of 13 bases. The CDR3 bases are TGTGCCAACAGAACCGCTAGCAATGAGCAGTTCTTC. Its protein is CANRTASNEQFF.

By sample share, this clonotype is medium-sized (0.01 to 0.1%). This chain links TRBV29-1 with TRBJ1-1; D is unresolved. The CDR3 loop spans 12 amino acids. V lost 7 bases and J lost 5, with 14 bases in between. From germline, CDR1 is SQVTM and CDR2 ANQGSEA. CDR3 sequence (DNA): TGCAGCGCGGGAGCCCACTCGACTGAAGCTTTCTTT. It yields the protein CSAGAHSTEAFF.

This clonotype was counted a single time. A junction boundary mismatches the germline segment, possibly from a read error. The chain couples TRBV10-1 to TRBJ2-2; weak D call: TRBD2 (6 bases). The germline gives CDR1 WNHNN, CDR2 SYGVQD (reference sequence). This CDR3 region has 14 residues. CDR3 loop: CASSESGGAEELFF. CDR3 sequence (DNA): TGCGCCAGCAGTGAGTCGGGAGGAGCCGAGGAGCTTTTTTTT.

In regard to this clonotype: A junction end diverges from the germline sequence, so it may reflect a read error. The chain joins TRBV29-1 to TRBJ2-3, with D perhaps TRBD2 (6 bases). The CDR3 is 15 amino acids. CDR1 is SQVTM and CDR2 is ANQGSEA in the germline V gene. In DNA, the CDR3 is TGCAGTGTTGTCGCACTGGCGGGGAGGACAGATACGCAGTATTTT. Translating gives CSVVALAGRTDTQYF.

This clonotype turned up a few times. Mismatch with germline at one junction end may stem from a read error. V usage is TRBV4-1 and J usage is TRBJ1-6, with a possible D match to TRBD1 (5 bases). The CDR3 is made up of 14 amino acids. Germline V lookup: CDR1 MGHRA, CDR2 YSYEKL. In nucleotides, the CDR3 is TGTGCCAGCAGCCAAGTCGTTACAGGATCACCCCTCCGCTTT. Protein sequence: CASSQVVTGSPLRF.

As regards this clonotype: Compared with germline, one end of the junction differs, possibly owing to a read error. This chain links TRBV7-9 with TRBJ1-4; 9 positions agree with TRBD1. The V gene's germline CDR1 is SEHNR and CDR2 FQNEAQ (reference sequence). This CDR3 spans 14 amino acids. Written as DNA, the CDR3 is TGTGCCAGAAGCGAAGACAGGGGGTTTGAAAAACTGTTATTT. This gives the protein CARSEDRGFEKLLF.

As regards this clonotype: A read error may account for a junction end that differs from germline. The J gene is TRBJ2-1, the V gene TRBV20-1; tentatively, D is TRBD2 (6 bases). The CDR3 extends over 15 amino acids. CDR1 and CDR2 from the germline V gene are DFQATT and SNEGSKA (reference sequence). CDR3 sequence: CSDRLAGGVSNEQFF. The CDR3 DNA sequence: TGCAGTGATAGATTGGCCGGGGGAGTCTCAAATGAACAGTTCTTC.

This clonotype has only one observation. A read error may account for a junction end that differs from germline. The chain has TRBV29-1 and TRBJ1-5; unclear D gene. The CDR3 consists of 14 residues. The germline CDR1 and CDR2 sequences are SQVTM and ANQGSEA. The CDR3: CSVVPGWSNHPQHF. CDR3 coding DNA: TGCAGCGTTGTCCCAGGTTGGAGCAATCACCCCCAGCATTTT.